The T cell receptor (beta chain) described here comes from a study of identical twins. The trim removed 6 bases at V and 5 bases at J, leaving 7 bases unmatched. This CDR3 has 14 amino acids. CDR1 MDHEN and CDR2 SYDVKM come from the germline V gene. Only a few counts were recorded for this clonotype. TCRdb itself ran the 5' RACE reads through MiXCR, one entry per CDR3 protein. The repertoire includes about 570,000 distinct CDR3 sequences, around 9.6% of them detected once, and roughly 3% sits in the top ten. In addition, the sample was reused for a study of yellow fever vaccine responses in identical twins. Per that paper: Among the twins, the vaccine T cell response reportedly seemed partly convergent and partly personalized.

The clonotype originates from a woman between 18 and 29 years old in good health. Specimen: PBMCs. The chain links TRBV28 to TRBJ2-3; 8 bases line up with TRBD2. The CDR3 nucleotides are TGTGCCAGCAGACCGAGCGGGGGTAGAGATACGCAGTATTTT. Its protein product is CASRPSGGRDTQYF.